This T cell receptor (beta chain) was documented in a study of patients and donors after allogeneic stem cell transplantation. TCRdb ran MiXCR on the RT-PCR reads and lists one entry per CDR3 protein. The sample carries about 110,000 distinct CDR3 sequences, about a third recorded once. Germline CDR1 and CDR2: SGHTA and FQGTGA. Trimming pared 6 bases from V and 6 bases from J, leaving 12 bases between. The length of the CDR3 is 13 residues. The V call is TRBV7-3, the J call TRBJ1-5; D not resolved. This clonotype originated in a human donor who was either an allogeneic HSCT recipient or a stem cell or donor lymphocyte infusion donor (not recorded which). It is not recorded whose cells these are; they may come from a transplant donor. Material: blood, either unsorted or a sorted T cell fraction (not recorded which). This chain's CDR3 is CASSRGVGQPQHF. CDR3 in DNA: TGTGCCAGCAGTCGAGGAGTCGGTCAGCCCCAGCATTTT.